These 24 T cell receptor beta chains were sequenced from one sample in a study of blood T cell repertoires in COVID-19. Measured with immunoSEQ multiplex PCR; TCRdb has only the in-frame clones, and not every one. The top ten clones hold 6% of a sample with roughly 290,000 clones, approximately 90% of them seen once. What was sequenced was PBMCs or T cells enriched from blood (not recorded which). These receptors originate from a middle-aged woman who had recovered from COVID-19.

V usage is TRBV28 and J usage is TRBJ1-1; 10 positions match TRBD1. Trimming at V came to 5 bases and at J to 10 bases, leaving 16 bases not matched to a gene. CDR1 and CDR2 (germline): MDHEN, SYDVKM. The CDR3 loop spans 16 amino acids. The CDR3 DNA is TGTGCCAGCAGTGCGACCGGGACAGGGGTGTTTGTTGGAGCTTTCTTT. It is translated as CASSATGTGVFVGAFF.

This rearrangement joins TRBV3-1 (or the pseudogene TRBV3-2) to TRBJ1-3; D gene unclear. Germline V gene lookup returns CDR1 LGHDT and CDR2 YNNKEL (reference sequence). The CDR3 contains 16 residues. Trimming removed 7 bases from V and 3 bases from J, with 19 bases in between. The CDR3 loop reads CASKLSTGSGGNTIYF. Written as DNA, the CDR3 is TGTGCCAGCAAACTTTCCACGGGAAGTGGTGGAAACACCATATATTTT.

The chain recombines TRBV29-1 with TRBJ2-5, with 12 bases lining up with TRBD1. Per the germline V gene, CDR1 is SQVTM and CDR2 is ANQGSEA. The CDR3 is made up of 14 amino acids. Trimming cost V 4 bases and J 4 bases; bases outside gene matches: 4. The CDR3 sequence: CSVGDRGRGETQYF. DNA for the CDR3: TGCAGCGTTGGGGACAGGGGGCGCGGAGAGACCCAGTACTTC.

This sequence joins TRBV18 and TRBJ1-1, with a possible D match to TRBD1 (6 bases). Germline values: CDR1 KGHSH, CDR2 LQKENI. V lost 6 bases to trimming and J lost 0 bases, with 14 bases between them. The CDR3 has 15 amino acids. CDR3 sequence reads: CASSPGTSLNTEAFF. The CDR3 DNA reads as TGTGCCAGCTCGCCCGGGACATCCCTGAACACTGAAGCTTTCTTT.

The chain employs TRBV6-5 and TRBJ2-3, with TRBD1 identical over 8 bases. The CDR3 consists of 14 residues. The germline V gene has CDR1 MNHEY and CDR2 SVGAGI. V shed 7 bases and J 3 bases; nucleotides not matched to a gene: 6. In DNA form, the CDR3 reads TGTGCCAGCAAGTGGACAGGGAGGACAGATACGCAGTATTTT. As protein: CASKWTGRTDTQYF.

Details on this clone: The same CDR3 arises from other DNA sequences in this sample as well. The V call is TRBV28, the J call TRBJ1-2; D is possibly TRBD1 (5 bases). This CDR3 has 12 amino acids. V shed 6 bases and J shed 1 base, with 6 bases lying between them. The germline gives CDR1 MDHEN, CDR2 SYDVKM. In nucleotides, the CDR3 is TGTGCCAGCAGGCAGGGTAACTATGGCTACACCTTC. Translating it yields CASRQGNYGYTF.

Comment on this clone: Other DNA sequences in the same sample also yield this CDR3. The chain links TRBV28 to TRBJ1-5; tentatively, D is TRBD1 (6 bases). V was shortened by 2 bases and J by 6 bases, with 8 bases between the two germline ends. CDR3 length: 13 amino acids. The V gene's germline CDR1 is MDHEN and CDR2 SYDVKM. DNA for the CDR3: TGTGCCAGCAGTTTAGTACAGGGTCAGCCCCAGCATTTT. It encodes CASSLVQGQPQHF.

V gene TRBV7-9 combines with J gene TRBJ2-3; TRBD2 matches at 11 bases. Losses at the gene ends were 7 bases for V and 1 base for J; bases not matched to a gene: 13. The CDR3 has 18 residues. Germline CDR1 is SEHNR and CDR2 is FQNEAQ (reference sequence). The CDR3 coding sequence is TGTGCCAGCACCTCTCCGTTGCTAGCGGGAGGCCGCACAGATACGCAGTATTTT. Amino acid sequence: CASTSPLLAGGRTDTQYF.

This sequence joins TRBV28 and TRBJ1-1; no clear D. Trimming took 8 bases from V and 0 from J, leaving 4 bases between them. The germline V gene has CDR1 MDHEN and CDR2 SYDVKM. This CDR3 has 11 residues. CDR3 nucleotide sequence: TGTGCCAGCGTCTTGAACACTGAAGCTTTCTTT. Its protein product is CASVLNTEAFF.

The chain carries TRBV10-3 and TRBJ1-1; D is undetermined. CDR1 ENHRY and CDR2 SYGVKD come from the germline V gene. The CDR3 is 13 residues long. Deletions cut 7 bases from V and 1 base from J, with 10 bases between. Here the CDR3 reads CAITTEKNTEAFF. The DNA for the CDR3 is TGTGCCATCACAACAGAAAAGAACACTGAAGCTTTCTTT.

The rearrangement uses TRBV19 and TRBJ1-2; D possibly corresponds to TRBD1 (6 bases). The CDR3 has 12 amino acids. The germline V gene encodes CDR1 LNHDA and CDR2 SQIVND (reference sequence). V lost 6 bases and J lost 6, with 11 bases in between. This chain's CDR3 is CASRAGAHGYTF. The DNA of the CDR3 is TGTGCCAGTAGGGCAGGGGCACATGGCTACACCTTC.

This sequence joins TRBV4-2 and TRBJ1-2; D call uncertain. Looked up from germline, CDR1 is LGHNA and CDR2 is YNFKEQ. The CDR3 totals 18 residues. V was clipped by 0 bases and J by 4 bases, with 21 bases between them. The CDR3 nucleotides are TGTGCCAGCAGCCAAGATGTCTCAGTGCACGGAGGCCCCTATGGCTACACCTTC. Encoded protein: CASSQDVSVHGGPYGYTF.

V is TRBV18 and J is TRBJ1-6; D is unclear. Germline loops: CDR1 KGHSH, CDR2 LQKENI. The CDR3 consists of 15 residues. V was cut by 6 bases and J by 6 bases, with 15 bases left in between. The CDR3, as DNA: TGTGCCAGCTCGGCGATGGGTACGGGTAATTCACCCCTCCACTTT. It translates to CASSAMGTGNSPLHF.

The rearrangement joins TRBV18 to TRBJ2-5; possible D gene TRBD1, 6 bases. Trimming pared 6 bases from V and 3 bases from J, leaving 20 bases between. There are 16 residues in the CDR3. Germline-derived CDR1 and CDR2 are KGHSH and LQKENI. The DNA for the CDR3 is TGTGCCAGCTCTTATCCACCTGGGACATTAAAAGAGACCCAGTACTTC. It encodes CASSYPPGTLKETQYF.

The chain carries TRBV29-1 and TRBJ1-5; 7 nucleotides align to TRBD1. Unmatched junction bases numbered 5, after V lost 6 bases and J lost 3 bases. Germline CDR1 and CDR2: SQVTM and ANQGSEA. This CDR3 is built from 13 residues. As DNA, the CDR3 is TGCAGCGTCGCCGGGACAGTCAATCAGCCCCAGCATTTT. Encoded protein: CSVAGTVNQPQHF.

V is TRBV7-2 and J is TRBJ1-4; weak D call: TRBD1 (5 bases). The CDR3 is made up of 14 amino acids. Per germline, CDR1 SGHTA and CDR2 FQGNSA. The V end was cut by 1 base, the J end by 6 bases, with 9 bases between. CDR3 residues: CASSLVRGDEKLFF. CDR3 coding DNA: TGTGCCAGCAGCTTAGTCCGGGGGGATGAAAAACTGTTTTTT.

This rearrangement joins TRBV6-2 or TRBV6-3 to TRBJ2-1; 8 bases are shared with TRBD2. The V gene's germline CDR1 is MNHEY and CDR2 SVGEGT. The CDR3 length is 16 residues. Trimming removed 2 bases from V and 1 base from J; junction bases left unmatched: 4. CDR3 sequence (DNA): TGTGCCAGCAGTTACCCCAGCGGGAGTTCCTACAATGAGCAGTTCTTC. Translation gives CASSYPSGSSYNEQFF.

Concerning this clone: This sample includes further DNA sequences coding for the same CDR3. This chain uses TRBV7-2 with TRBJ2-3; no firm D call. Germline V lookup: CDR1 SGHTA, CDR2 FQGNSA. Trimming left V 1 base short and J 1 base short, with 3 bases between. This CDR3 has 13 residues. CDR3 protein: CASSLGRTDTQYF. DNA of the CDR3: TGTGCCAGCAGCTTAGGGCGCACAGATACGCAGTATTTT.

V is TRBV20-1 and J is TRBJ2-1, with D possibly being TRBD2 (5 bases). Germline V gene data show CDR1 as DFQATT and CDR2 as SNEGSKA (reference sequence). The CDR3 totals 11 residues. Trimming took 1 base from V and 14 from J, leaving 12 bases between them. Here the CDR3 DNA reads TGCAGTGCTAGAGTATCGGGATCCGAGTTCTTC. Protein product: CSARVSGSEFF.

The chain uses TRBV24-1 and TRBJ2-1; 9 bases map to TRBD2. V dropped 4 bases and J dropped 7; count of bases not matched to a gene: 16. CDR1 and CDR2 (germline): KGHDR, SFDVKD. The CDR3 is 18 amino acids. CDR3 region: CATSDRPGIAGAWNEQFF. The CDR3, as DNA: TGTGCCACCAGTGACCGACCGGGCATAGCGGGAGCATGGAATGAGCAGTTCTTC.

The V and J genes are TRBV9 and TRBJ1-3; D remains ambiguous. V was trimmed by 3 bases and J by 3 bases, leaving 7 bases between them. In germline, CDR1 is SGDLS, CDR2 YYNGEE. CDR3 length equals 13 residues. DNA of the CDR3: TGTGCCAGCAGCGGCCCTAGTGGAAACACCATATATTTT. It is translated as CASSGPSGNTIYF.

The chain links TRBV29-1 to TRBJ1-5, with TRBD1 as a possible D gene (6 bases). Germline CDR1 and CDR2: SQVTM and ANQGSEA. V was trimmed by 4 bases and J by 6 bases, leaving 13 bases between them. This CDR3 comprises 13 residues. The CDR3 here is CSVGTGFGQPQHF. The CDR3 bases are TGCAGCGTTGGCACAGGGTTTGGTCAGCCCCAGCATTTT.

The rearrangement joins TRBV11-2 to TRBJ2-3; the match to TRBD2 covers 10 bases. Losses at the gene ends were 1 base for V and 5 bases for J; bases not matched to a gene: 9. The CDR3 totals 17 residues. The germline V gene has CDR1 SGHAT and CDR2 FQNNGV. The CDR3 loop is CASSLALLAGAGDTQYF. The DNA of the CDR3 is TGTGCCAGCAGCTTAGCCCTTCTAGCGGGAGCGGGAGATACGCAGTATTTT.

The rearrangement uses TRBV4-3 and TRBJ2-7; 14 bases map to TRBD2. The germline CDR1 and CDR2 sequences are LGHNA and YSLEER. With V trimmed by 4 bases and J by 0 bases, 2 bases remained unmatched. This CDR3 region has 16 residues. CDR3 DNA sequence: TGCGCCAGCAGCCCAGGGACTAGCGGGAGCTCCTACGAGCAGTACTTC. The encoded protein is CASSPGTSGSSYEQYF.